This TCR beta chain is from a study of vaccination and CD4 T cells after COVID-19. Per the germline V gene, CDR1 is LNHDA and CDR2 is SQIVND (reference sequence). The CDR3 loop spans 15 amino acids. J was trimmed by 6 bases and V by 1 base; bases with no gene match: 7. As regards this clonotype: Its matching antigen is unknown.

Cultured CD4+ T cell DNA was sequenced using the Oncomine TCR Beta short-read assay. MiXCR, applied by TCRdb to the PCR reads, yields one record per CDR3 protein. Of about 12,000 distinct CDR3 sequences in the sample, 50% were seen once. Treatment in this sample: roughly ten-day PBMC culture with coronavirus spike peptide pools or control peptides (ViraFEST assay). The sample comprised CD4+ T cells from blood, cultured in vitro. This clonotype originated in a human donor who had recovered from COVID-19. The genes are TRBV19 and TRBJ1-2, with 8 bases fitting TRBD1. The CDR3 loop reads CASSIARGLQHGYTF. The CDR3 bases are TGTGCCAGTAGTATAGCCAGGGGGCTTCAACATGGCTACACCTTC.